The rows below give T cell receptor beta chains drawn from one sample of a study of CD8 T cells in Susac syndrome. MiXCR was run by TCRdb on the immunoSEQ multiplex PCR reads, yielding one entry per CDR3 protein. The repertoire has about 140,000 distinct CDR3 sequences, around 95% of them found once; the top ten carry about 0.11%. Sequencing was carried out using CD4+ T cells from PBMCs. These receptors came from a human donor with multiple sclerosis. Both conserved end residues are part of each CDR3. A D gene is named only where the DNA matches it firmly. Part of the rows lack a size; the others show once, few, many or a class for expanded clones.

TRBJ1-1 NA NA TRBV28 CASSSGLTEAFF TGTGCCAGCAGTTCGGGACTCACTGAAGCTTTCTTT
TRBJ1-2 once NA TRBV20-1 CSASEVSRRGYTF TGCAGTGCTAGTGAGGTGTCGCGGAGGGGCTACACCTTC
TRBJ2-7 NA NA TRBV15 CATSRDGFSYEQYF TGTGCCACCAGCAGGGACGGATTCTCCTACGAGCAGTACTTC
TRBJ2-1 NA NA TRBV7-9 CASSFLGEQFF TGTGCCAGCAGCTTCTTAGGTGAGCAGTTCTTC
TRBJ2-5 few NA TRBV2 CASSEGRETQYF TGTGCCAGCAGTGAGGGTCGAGAGACCCAGTACTTC
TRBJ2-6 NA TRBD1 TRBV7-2 CASSPTGGTGANVLTF TGTGCCAGCAGCCCGACAGGGGGCACTGGGGCCAACGTCCTGACTTTC
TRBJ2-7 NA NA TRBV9 CASNRGGIYEQYF TGTGCCAGCAATCGAGGCGGGATCTACGAGCAGTACTTC
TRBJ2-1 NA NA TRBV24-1 CATSERDNEQFF TGTGCCACCAGTGAGAGGGACAATGAGCAGTTCTTC
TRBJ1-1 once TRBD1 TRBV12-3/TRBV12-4 CASRPGQLYLNTEAFF TGTGCCAGCAGACCGGGACAGCTCTACCTGAACACTGAAGCTTTCTTT
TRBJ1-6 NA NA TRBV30 CAWLLNRDNSPLHF TGTGCCTGGTTGTTGAACAGGGATAATTCACCCCTCCACTTT
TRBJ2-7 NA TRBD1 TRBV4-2 CASSRGQGLGEQYF TGTGCCAGCAGCCGGGGACAGGGGTTGGGCGAGCAGTACTTC
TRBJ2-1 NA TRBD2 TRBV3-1 CASSLSGKGSYNEQFF TGTGCCAGCAGCCTTAGCGGGAAGGGCTCCTACAATGAGCAGTTCTTC
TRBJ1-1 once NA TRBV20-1 CSARRRIEAFF TGCAGTGCTAGAAGGCGGATTGAAGCTTTCTTT
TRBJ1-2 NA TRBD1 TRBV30 CAWSASGQASYGYTF TGTGCCTGGAGCGCATCGGGACAGGCAAGCTATGGCTACACCTTC
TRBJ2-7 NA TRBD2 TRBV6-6 CASTETGSGSYEQYF TGTGCCAGCACCGAGACAGGTAGCGGGAGCTACGAGCAGTACTTC
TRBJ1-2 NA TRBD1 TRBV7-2 CASSLYQGDGYGYTF TGTGCCAGCAGCTTATATCAGGGGGACGGCTATGGCTACACCTTC